Each of the 10 T cell receptor beta chains below was sequenced from the same sample in a study of memory CD4+ T cells and cytomegalovirus serostatus. Here immunoSEQ multiplex PCR was the method, and the copy in TCRdb shows in-frame clones only, minus some. Among 25,000 to 30,000 clones listed, approximately 72% were seen once. The sort gate was single viable CD3+CD4+CD8-CD45RO+ cells for memory CD4+ T cells. The sequenced material came from memory CD4+ T cells from blood. The receptors come from an adult in good health and CMV-seronegative.

The V and J genes are TRBV6-5 and TRBJ2-1; TRBD1 agrees at 8 bases. The CDR3 consists of 14 residues. The germline gives CDR1 MNHEY, CDR2 SVGAGI. Trimming cost V 2 bases and J 4 bases; bases outside gene matches: 1. This chain's CDR3 is CASSYRDRYNEQFF. DNA of the CDR3: TGTGCCAGCAGTTACCGGGACAGGTACAATGAGCAGTTCTTC.

This sequence joins TRBV5-1 and TRBJ2-6; no reliable D call. CDR3 size: 15 residues. V was pared by 1 base and J by 0 bases, with 5 bases between. Germline V gene data show CDR1 as SGHRS and CDR2 as YFSETQ. CDR3 sequence reads: CASSLTSSGANVLTF. Written as DNA, the CDR3 is TGCGCCAGCAGCTTGACGAGCTCTGGGGCCAACGTCCTGACTTTC.

This chain uses TRBV7-9 with TRBJ1-4, with TRBD1 as a possible D gene (6 bases). Looked up from germline, CDR1 is SEHNR and CDR2 is FQNEAQ (reference sequence). Trimming removed 5 bases at V and 0 bases at J, with 19 bases between. CDR3 length equals 18 residues. The DNA for the CDR3 is TGTGCCAGCAGCCCTGGACAGAGCCAATACTCAACTAATGAAAAACTGTTTTTT. It yields the protein CASSPGQSQYSTNEKLFF.

This clone was seen more than once but under ten times. V is TRBV18 and J is TRBJ1-3; tentatively, D is TRBD1 (6 bases). CDR1 and CDR2 from the germline V gene are KGHSH and LQKENI. The CDR3 loop spans 15 amino acids. V was shortened by 3 bases and J by 0 bases, with 9 bases between the two germline ends. CDR3 DNA sequence: TGTGCCAGCTCACCCGACAGGTTCTCTGGAAACACCATATATTTT. Its translation: CASSPDRFSGNTIYF.

This clone showed up just once. The J gene is TRBJ2-5, the V gene TRBV5-1, with TRBD2 matching 12 bases. CDR3 size: 16 residues. V was pared by 3 bases and J by 2 bases, with 5 bases of the junction left unmatched. The germline gives CDR1 SGHRS, CDR2 YFSETQ. The CDR3 loop is CASSSRLAGEQETQYF. The CDR3 region has the DNA TGCGCCAGCAGCTCGAGACTAGCGGGGGAGCAAGAGACCCAGTACTTC.

This clone was counted a single time. The J gene is TRBJ2-5, the V gene TRBV28; D tentatively reads TRBD1 or TRBD2 (5 bases each). The germline CDR1 and CDR2 sequences are MDHEN and SYDVKM. With 4 bases removed from V and 5 bases from J, the gap between germline ends came to 17 bases. The CDR3 consists of 15 residues. Written as DNA, the CDR3 is TGTGCCAGCAGTTCAACTCGGGACCGCGGTGAGACCCAGTACTTC. It codes for CASSSTRDRGETQYF.

The rearrangement joins TRBV1 to TRBJ2-5; TRBD1, as called in the table, went unchecked against the DNA. TRBV1 is a pseudogene locus. The CDR3 has 15 amino acids. This CDR3 is CTSSQRFETQETQYF. For the CDR3, the DNA is TGCACCAGCAGCCAACGCTTCGAGACACAAGAGACCCAGTACTTC.

The gene calls are TRBV19 and TRBJ2-2, with TRBD2 matching over 9 bases. The V segment lost 10 bases and the J segment 6 bases; nucleotides outside the gene matches: 12. The V gene's germline CDR1 is LNHDA and CDR2 SQIVND (reference sequence). There are 15 residues in the CDR3. The CDR3 loop is CATTLASGAAGELFF. CDR3 bases: TGTGCCACGACCCTGGCTAGCGGGGCGGCCGGGGAGCTGTTTTTT.

The chain combines TRBV27 with TRBJ2-1; 11 bases are a match to TRBD2. CDR1 and CDR2 from the germline V gene are MNHEY and SMNVEV (reference sequence). The CDR3 totals 15 residues. Trimming removed 4 bases from V and 5 bases from J; junction bases left unmatched: 4. The CDR3: CASSSLAGGDNEQFF. CDR3 coding DNA: TGTGCCAGCAGTTCCCTAGCGGGGGGCGACAATGAGCAGTTCTTC.

The gene calls are TRBV19 and TRBJ2-1; TRBD2 agrees at 9 bases. The CDR3 is made up of 15 amino acids. J was trimmed by 5 bases and V by 3 bases; bases with no gene match: 5. Germline-derived CDR1 and CDR2 are LNHDA and SQIVND (reference sequence). In DNA form, the CDR3 reads TGTGCCAGTAGTATTCCGGGACTAGCAAACAATGAGCAGTTCTTC. It is translated as CASSIPGLANNEQFF.